The TCR beta chain described here comes from a study of blood T cells in healthy people across ages. The CDR3 spans 16 residues. From germline, CDR1 is KGHDR and CDR2 SFDVKD. V was trimmed by 5 bases and J by 0 bases, leaving 12 bases between them. The second PCR ran about 6 to 11 cycles with a sample-barcoded 5' primer and J-beta primers. One entry per CDR3 protein, called by TCRdb with MiXCR from the 5' RACE reads. There are about 640,000 distinct CDR3 sequences in the sample; less than 45% occur only once, and about 32% lies in the top ten. This clonotype was picked up a small number of times. Sequencing input: blood. The chain couples TRBV24-1 to TRBJ2-2; D assignment may be TRBD1 or TRBD2 (6 bases each). This TCR came from a man older than 75 in good health. CDR3 DNA sequence: TGTGCCACCAGTGGTGGGAGGACAGCGAACACCGGGGAGCTGTTTTTT. It is translated as CATSGGRTANTGELFF.